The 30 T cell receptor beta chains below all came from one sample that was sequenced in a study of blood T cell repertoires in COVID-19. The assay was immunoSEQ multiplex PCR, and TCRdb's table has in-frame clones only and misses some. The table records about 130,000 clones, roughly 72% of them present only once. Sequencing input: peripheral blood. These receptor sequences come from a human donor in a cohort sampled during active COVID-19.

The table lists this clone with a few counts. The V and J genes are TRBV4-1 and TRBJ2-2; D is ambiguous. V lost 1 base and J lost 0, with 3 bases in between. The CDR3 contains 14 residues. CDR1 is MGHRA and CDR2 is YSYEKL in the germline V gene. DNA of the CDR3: TGCGCCAGCAGCCAAGGGCCGAACACCGGGGAGCTGTTTTTT. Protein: CASSQGPNTGELFF.

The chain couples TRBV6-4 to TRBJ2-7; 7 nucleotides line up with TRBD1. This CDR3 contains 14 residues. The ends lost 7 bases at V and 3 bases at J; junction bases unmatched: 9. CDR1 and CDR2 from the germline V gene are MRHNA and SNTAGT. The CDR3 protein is CASTSRDRYYEQYF. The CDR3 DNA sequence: TGTGCCAGCACAAGCCGGGACAGATACTACGAGCAGTACTTC.

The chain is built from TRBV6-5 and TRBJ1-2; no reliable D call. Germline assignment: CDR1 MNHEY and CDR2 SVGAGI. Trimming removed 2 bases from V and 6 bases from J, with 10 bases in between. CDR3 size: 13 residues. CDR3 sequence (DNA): TGTGCCAGCAGTTACCTGGGGAGTAATGGCTACACCTTC. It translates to CASSYLGSNGYTF.

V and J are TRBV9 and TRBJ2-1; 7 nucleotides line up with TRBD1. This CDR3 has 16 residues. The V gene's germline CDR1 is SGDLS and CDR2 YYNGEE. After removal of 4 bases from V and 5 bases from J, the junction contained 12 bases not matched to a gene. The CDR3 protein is CASSPRPGQPNNEQFF. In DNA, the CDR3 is TGTGCCAGCAGCCCGAGACCGGGACAGCCTAACAATGAGCAGTTCTTC.

The CDR3 reads CASSLTSGVNEQFF. The CDR3 DNA reads as TGTGCCAGCAGCTTAACTAGCGGGGTCAATGAGCAGTTCTTC. The chain links TRBV5-4 to TRBJ2-1, with 10 bases that match TRBD2. Unmatched junction bases numbered 2, after V lost 2 bases and J lost 6 bases. The CDR3 length is 14 residues. CDR1 and CDR2 (germline): SGHNT, YYREEE (reference sequence).

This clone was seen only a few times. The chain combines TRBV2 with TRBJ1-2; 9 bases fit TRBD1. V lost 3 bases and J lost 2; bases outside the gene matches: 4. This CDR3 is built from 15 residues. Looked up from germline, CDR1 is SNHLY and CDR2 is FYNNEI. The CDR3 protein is CASSDGTGSNYGYTF. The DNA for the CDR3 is TGTGCCAGCAGTGACGGGACAGGGAGCAACTATGGCTACACCTTC.

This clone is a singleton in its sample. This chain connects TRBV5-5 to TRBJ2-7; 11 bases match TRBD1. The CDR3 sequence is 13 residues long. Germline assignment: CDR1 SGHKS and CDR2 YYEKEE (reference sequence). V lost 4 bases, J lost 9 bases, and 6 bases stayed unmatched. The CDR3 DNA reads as TGTGCCAGCAGCCCGGGACAGGGGGTTGGGCAGTACTTC. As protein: CASSPGQGVGQYF.

The CDR3 region has the DNA TGTGCCAGCAGCCCAGAGCGGGTGAGCTCCTACGAGCAGTACTTC. This codes for CASSPERVSSYEQYF. V is TRBV7-8 and J is TRBJ2-7; D perhaps matches TRBD2 (6 bases). The CDR3 contains 15 residues. The V and J ends lost 5 bases and 0 bases respectively, with 14 bases between them. Germline assignment: CDR1 SGHVS and CDR2 FQNEAQ.

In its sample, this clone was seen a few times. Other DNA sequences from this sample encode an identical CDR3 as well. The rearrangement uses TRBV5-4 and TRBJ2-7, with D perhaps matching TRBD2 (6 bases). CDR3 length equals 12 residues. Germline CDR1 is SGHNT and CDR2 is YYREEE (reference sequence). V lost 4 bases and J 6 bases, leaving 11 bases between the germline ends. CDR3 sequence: CASSPTGVEQYF. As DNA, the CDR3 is TGTGCCAGCAGCCCCACGGGGGTCGAGCAGTACTTC.

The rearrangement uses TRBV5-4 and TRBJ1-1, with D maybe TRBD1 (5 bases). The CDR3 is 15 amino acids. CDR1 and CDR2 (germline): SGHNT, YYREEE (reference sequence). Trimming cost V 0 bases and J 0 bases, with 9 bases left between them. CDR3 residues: CASSLGGNLNTEAFF. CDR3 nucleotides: TGTGCCAGCAGCTTGGGGGGCAACCTGAACACTGAAGCTTTCTTT. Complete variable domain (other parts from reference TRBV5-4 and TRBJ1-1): ETGVTQSPTHLIKTRGQQVTLRCSSQSGHNTVSWYQQALGQGPQFIFQYYREEENGRGNFPPRFSGLQFPNYSSELNVNALELDDSALYLCASSLGGNLNTEAFFGQGTRLTVV.

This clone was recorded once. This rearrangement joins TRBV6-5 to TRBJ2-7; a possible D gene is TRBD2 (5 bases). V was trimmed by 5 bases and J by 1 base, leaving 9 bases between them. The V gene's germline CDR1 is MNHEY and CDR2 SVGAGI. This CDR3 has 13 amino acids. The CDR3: CASSSGASYEQYF. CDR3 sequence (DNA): TGTGCCAGCAGTAGCGGAGCTTCCTACGAGCAGTACTTC.

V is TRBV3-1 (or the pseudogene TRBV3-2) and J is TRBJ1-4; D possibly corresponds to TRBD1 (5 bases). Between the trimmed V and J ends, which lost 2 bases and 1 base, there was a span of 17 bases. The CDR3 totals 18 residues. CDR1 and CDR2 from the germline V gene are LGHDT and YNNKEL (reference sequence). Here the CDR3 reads CASSQLRGEVITNEKLFF. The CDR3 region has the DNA TGTGCCAGCAGCCAATTAAGAGGGGAGGTAATAACTAATGAAAAACTGTTTTTT.

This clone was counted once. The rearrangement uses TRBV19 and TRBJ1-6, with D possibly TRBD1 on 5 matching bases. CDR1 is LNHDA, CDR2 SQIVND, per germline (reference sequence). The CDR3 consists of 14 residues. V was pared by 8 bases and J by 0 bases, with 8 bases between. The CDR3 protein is CASGADSYNSPLHF. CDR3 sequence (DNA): TGTGCCAGTGGGGCAGACTCCTATAATTCACCCCTCCACTTT.

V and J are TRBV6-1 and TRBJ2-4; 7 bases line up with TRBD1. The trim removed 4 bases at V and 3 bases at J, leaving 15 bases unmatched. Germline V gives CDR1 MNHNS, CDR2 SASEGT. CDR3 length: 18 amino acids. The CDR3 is CASSVRYTGVLGKNIQYF. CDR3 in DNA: TGTGCCAGCAGTGTCCGCTATACAGGGGTACTGGGCAAAAACATTCAGTACTTC.

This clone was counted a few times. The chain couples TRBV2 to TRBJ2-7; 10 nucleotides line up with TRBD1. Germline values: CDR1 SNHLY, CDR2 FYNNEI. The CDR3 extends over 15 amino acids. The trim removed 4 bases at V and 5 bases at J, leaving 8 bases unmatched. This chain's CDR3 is CASSGQGARLNEQYF. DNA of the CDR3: TGTGCCAGCAGTGGACAGGGGGCGAGGCTAAACGAGCAGTACTTC.

CDR3 residues: CATTGTVSYEQYF. The DNA for the CDR3 is TGTGCCACTACCGGGACAGTATCCTACGAGCAGTACTTC. The chain combines TRBV28 with TRBJ2-7, with 7 nucleotides matching TRBD1. CDR1 and CDR2 (germline): MDHEN, SYDVKM. V was pared by 10 bases and J by 1 base, with 7 bases of the junction left unmatched. The CDR3 covers 13 residues.

CDR3 nucleotides: TGTGCCAGCAGTTCACAGATGAACACTGAAGCTTTCTTT. Its protein is CASSSQMNTEAFF. This chain links TRBV6-6 with TRBJ1-1; D not certain. V was pared by 4 bases and J by 0 bases, with 6 bases between. Germline V gene sequence: CDR1 MNHNY, CDR2 SVGAGI (reference sequence). The CDR3 is 13 amino acids.

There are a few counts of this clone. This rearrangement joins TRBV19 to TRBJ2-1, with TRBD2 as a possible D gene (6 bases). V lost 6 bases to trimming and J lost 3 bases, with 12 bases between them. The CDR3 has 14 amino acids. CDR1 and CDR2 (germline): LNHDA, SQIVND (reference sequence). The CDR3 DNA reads TGTGCCAGTAGGGACTACCTGGGCTACAATGAGCAGTTCTTC. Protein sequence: CASRDYLGYNEQFF.

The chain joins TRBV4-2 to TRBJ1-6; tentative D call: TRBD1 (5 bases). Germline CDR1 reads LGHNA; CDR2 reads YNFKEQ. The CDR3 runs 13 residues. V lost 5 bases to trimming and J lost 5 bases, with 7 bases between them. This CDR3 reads CASSWGNNSPLHF. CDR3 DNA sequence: TGTGCCAGCAGCTGGGGCAATAATTCACCCCTCCACTTT.

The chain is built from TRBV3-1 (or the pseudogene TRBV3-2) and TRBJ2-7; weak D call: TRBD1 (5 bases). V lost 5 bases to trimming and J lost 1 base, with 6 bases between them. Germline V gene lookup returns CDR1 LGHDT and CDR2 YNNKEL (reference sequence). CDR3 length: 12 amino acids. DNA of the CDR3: TGTGCCAGCAGCAGACAGTCCTACGAGCAGTACTTC. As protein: CASSRQSYEQYF.

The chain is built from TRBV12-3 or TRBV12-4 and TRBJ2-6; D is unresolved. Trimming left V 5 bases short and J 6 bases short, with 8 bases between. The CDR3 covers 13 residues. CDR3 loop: CASSGWAANVLTF. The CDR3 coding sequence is TGTGCCAGCAGTGGATGGGCGGCCAACGTCCTGACTTTC.

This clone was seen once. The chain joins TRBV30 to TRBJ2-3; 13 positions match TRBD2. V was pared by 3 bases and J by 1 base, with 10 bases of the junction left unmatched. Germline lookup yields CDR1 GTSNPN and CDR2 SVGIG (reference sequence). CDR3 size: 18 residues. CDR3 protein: CAWSVAGGTSGGTDTQYF. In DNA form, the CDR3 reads TGTGCCTGGAGCGTGGCGGGGGGGACTAGCGGGGGCACAGATACGCAGTATTTT.

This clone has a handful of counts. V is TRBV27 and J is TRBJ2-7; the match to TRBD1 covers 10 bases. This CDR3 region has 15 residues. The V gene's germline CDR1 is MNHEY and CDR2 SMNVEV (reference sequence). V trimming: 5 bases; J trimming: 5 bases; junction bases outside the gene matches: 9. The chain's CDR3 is CASSARDRGLNEQYF. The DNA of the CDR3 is TGTGCCAGCAGTGCCCGGGACAGGGGTTTGAACGAGCAGTACTTC.

CDR3 DNA sequence: TGTGCCAGTCAGGATTTTAACTATGGCTACACCTTC. Translation gives CASQDFNYGYTF. V is TRBV19 and J is TRBJ1-2; D is unresolved. Germline V gene sequence: CDR1 LNHDA, CDR2 SQIVND (reference sequence). The CDR3 length is 12 residues. V shed 8 bases and J shed 1 base, with 8 bases lying between them.

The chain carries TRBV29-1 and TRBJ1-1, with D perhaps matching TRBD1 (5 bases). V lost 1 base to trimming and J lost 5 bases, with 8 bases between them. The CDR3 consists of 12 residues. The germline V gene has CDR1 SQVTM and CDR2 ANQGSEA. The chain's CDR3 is CSVEGGWTEAFF. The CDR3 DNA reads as TGCAGCGTTGAAGGGGGCTGGACTGAAGCTTTCTTT.

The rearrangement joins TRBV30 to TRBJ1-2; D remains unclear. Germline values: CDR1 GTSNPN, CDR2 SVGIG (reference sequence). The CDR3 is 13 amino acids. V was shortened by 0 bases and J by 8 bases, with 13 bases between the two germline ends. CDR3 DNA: TGTGCCTGGAGTGTAGTGGGAACGGGAGGCTACACCTTC. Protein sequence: CAWSVVGTGGYTF.

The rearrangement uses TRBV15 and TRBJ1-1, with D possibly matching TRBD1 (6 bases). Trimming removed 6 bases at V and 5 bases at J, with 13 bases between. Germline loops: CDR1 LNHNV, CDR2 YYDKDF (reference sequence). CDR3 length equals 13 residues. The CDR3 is CATRQGGGTEAFF. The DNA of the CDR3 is TGTGCCACCAGACAGGGAGGGGGGACTGAAGCTTTCTTT.

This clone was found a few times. CDR3 amino acids: CSVERDRTYEQYF. The CDR3 nucleotides read TGCAGCGTTGAACGGGACAGAACCTACGAGCAGTACTTC. This chain connects TRBV29-1 to TRBJ2-7; 7 bases fit TRBD1. CDR1 and CDR2 (germline): SQVTM, ANQGSEA. The V gene end was trimmed by 2 bases and the J gene end by 2 bases; junction bases not matched to a gene: 3. CDR3 size: 13 residues.

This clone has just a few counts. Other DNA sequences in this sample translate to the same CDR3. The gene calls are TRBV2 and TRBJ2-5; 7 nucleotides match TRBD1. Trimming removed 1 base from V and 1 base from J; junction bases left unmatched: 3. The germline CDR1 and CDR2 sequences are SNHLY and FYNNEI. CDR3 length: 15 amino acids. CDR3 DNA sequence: TGTGCCAGCAGTGAAGACAGGGGCTTCCAAGAGACCCAGTACTTC. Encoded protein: CASSEDRGFQETQYF.

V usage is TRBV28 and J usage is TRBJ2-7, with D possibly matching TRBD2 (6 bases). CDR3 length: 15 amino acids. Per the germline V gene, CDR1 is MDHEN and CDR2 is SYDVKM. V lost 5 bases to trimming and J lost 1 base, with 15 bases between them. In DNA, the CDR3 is TGTGCCAGCAGTCCATTGGGGGGATCGTCCTACGAGCAGTACTTC. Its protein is CASSPLGGSSYEQYF.